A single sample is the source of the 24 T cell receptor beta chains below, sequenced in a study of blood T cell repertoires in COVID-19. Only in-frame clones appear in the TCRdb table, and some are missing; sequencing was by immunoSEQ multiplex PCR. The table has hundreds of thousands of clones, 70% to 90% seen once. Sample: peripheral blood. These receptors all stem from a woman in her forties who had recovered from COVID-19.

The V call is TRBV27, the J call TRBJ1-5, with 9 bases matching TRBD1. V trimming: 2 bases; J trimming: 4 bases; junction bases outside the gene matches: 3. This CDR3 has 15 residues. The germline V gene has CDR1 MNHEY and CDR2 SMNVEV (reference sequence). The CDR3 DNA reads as TGTGCCAGCAGTTTAGCGACAGGGGGAAATCAGCCCCAGCATTTT. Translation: CASSLATGGNQPQHF.

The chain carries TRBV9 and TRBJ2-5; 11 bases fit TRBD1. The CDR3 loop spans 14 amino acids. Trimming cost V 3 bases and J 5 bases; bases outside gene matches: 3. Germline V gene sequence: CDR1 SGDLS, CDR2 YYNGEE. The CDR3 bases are TGTGCCAGCAGCGGGACAGGGGGCGCGGAGACCCAGTACTTC. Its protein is CASSGTGGAETQYF.

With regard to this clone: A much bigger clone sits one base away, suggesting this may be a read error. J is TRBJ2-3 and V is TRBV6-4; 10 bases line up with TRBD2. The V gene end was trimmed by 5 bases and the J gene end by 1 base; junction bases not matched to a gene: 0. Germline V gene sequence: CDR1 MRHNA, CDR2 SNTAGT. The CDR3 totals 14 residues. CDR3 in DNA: TGTGCCAGCAGTAGCGGGGGGGGCACAGATACGCAGTATTTT. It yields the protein CASSSGGGTDTQYF.

For the CDR3, the DNA is TGTGCCAGCAGCTGGACTAGACAAGAGACCCAGTACTTC. Its translation: CASSWTRQETQYF. The chain employs TRBV5-6 and TRBJ2-5, with 7 positions matching TRBD2. This CDR3 is built from 13 residues. Germline V lookup: CDR1 SGHDT, CDR2 YYEEEE. The J segment lost 2 bases and the V segment lost 3 bases, leaving 1 base of the junction unmatched.

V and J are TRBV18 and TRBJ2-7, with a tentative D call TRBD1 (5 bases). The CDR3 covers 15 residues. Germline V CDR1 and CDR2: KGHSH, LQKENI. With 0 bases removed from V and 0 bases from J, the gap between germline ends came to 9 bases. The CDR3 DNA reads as TGTGCCAGCTCACCACCTGGGGCTGGCTCCTACGAGCAGTACTTC. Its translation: CASSPPGAGSYEQYF.

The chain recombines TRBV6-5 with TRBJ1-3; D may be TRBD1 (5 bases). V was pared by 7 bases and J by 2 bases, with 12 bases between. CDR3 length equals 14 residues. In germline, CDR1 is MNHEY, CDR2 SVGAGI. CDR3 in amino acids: CASIKGGAGNTIYF. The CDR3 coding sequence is TGTGCCAGCATCAAAGGAGGGGCTGGAAACACCATATATTTT.

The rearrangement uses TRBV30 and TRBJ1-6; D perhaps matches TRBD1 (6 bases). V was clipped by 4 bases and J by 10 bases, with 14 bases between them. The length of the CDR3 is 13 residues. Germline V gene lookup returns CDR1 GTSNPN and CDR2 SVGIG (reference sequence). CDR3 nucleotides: TGTGCCTGGAACCGGGAGGGACAATCACCCCTCCACTTT. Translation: CAWNREGQSPLHF.

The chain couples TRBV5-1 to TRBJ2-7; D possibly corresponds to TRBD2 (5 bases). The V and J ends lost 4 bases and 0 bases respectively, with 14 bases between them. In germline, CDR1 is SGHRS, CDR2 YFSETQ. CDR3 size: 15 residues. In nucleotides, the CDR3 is TGCGCCAGCAGCCCTCCGGGATACAGCTCCTACGAGCAGTACTTC. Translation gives CASSPPGYSSYEQYF. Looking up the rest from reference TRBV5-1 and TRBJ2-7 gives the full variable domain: KAGVTQTPRYLIKTRGQQVTLSCSPISGHRSVSWYQQTPGQGLQFLFEYFSETQRNKGNFPGRFSGRQFSNSRSEMNVSTLELGDSALYLCASSPPGYSSYEQYFGPGTRLTVT.

CDR3 region: CASRTDRGLLNEQFF. In DNA form, the CDR3 reads TGTGCCAGCAGAACCGACAGGGGGCTACTGAATGAGCAGTTCTTC. The V call is TRBV6-5, the J call TRBJ2-1; TRBD1 matches at 10 bases. The V gene's germline CDR1 is MNHEY and CDR2 SVGAGI. The CDR3 consists of 15 residues. With 6 bases clipped from V and 7 bases from J, the junction kept 9 bases outside the gene matches.

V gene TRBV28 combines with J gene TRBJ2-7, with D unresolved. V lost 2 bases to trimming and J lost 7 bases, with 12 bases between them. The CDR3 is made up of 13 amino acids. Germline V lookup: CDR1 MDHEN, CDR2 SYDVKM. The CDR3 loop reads CASSLGGSAEQYF. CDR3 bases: TGTGCCAGCAGTTTAGGCGGCTCGGCAGAGCAGTACTTC.

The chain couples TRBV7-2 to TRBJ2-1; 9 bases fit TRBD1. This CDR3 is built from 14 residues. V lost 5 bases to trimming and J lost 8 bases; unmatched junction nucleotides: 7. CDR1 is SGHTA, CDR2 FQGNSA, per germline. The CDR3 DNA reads TGTGCCAGCAGCCGGGACAGGGTCAGGTATGAGCAGTTCTTC. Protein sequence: CASSRDRVRYEQFF. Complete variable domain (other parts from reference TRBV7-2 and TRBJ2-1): GAGVSQSPSNKVTEKGKDVELRCDPISGHTALYWYRQSLGQGLEFLIYFQGNSAPDKSGLPSDRFSAERTGGSVSTLTIQRTQQEDSAVYLCASSRDRVRYEQFFGPGTRLTVL.

The CDR3 DNA reads as TGTGCCAGCAGCTTAGGTCAAGTGGATCTCAGGGGTCAAGAGACCCAGTACTTC. Translating it yields CASSLGQVDLRGQETQYF. This chain connects TRBV7-2 to TRBJ2-5, with D possibly matching TRBD1 (6 bases). Germline-derived CDR1 and CDR2 are SGHTA and FQGNSA. This CDR3 comprises 18 residues. Trimming removed 1 base from V and 2 bases from J, with 20 bases in between.

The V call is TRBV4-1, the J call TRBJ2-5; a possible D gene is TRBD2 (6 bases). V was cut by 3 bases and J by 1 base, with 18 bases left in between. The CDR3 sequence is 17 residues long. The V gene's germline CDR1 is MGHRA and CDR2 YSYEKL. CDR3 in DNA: TGCGCCAGCAGCCATGGGGGGATAGTTTCGTTCCAAGAGACCCAGTACTTC. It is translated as CASSHGGIVSFQETQYF.

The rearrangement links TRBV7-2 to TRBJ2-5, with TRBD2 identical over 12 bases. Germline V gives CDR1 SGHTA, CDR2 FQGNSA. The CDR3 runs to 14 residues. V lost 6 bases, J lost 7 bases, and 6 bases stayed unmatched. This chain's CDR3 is CASSRLAGGATQYF. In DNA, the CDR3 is TGTGCCAGCAGTCGTCTAGCGGGAGGGGCGACCCAGTACTTC.

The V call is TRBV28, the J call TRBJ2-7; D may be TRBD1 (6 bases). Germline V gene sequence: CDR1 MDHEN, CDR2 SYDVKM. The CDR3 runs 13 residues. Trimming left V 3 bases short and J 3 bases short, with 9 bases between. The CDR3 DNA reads TGTGCCAGCAGTTTCTACAGGGACTACGAGCAGTACTTC. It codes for CASSFYRDYEQYF.

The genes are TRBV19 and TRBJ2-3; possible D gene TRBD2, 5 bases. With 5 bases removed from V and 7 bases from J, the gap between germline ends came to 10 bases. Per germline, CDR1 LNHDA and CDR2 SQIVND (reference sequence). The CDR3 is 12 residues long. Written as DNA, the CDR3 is TGTGCCAGTAGTCAAGCCGGGAATACGCAGTATTTT. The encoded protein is CASSQAGNTQYF.

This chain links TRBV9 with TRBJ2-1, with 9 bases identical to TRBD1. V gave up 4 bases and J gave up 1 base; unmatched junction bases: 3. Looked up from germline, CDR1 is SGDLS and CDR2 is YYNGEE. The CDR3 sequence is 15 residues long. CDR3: CASSRGQGSYNEQFF. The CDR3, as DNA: TGTGCCAGCAGCCGCGGACAGGGGTCCTACAATGAGCAGTTCTTC.

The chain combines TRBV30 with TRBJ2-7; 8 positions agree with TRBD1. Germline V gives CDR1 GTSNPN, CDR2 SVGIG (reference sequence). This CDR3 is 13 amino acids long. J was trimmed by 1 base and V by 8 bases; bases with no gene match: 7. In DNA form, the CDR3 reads TGTGCCAGCACACGGGACAGGTCCTACGAGCAGTACTTC. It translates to CASTRDRSYEQYF. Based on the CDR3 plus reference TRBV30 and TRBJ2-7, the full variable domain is SQTIHQWPATLVQPVGSPLSLECTVEGTSNPNLYWYRQAAGRGLQLLFYSVGIGQISSEVPQNLSASRPQDRQFILSSKKLLLSDSGFYLCASTRDRSYEQYFGPGTRLTVT.

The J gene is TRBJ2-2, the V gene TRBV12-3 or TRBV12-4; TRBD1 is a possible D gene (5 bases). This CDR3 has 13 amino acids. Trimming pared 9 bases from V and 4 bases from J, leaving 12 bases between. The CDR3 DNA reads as TGTGCCAGTACCCAGGGTTCCACCGGGGAGCTGTTTTTT. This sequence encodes CASTQGSTGELFF.

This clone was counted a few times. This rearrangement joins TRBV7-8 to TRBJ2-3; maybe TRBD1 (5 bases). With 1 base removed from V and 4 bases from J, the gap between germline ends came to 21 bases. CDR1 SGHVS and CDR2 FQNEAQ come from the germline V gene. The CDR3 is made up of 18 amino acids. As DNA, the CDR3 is TGTGCCAGCAGCTTAGGGGGTTATGCAGGGCCGCAGTCAGATACGCAGTATTTT. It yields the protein CASSLGGYAGPQSDTQYF.

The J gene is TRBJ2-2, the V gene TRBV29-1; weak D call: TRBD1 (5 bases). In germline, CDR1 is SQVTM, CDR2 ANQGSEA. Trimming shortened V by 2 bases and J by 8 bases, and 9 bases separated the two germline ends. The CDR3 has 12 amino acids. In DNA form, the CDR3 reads TGCAGCGTTGAAATCAGGGCTGGGGAGCTGTTTTTT. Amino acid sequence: CSVEIRAGELFF.

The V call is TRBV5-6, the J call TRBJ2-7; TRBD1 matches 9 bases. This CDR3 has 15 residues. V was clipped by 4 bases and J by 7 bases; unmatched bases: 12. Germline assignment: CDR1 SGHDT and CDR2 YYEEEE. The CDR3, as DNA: TGTGCCAGCAGCACATCAGACAGGGGGGGCCTGGAGCAGTACTTC. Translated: CASSTSDRGGLEQYF.

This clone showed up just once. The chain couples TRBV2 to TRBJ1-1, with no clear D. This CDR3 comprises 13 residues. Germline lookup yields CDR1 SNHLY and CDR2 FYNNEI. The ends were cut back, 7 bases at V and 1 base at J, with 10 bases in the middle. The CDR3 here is CASTKAGNTEAFF. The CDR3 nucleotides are TGTGCCAGCACCAAGGCGGGGAACACTGAAGCTTTCTTT. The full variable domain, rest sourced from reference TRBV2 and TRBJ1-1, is EPEVTQTPSHQVTQMGQEVILRCVPISNHLYFYWYRQILGQKVEFLVSFYNNEISEKSEIFDDQFSVERPDGSNFTLKIRSTKLEDSAMYFCASTKAGNTEAFFGQGTRLTVV.

Here the CDR3 reads CASSVDAGPMNTEAFF. As DNA, the CDR3 is TGTGCCAGCAGCGTAGATGCGGGGCCGATGAACACTGAAGCTTTCTTT. The V and J genes are TRBV9 and TRBJ1-1, with D perhaps TRBD1 (5 bases). Germline values: CDR1 SGDLS, CDR2 YYNGEE. The CDR3 has 16 residues. V was trimmed by 0 bases and J by 0 bases, leaving 12 bases between them.